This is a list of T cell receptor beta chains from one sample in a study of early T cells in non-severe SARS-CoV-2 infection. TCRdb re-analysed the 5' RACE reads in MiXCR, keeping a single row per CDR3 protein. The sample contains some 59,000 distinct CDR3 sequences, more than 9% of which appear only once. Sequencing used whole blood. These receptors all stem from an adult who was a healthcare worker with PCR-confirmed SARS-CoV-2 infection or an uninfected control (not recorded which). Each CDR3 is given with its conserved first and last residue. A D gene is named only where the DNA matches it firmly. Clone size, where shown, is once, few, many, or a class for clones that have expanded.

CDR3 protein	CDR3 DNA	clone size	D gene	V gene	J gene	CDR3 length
CASGTMLSGRPTSSYNEQFF	TGTGCCAGCGGTACCATGTTAAGCGGGAGGCCTACTAGCTCCTACAATGAGCAGTTCTTC	once	TRBD2	TRBV27	TRBJ2-1	20
CASIQGIAADTDTQYF	TGTGCCAGCATCCAAGGGATAGCGGCGGACACAGATACGCAGTATTTT	many	.	TRBV21-1	TRBJ2-3	16
CASSPSLQETQYF	TGTGCCAGCAGTCCATCCTTACAAGAGACCCAGTACTTC	few	.	TRBV12-3/TRBV12-4	TRBJ2-5	13
CASSLREGRYEQYF	TGTGCCAGCAGTTTGCGGGAGGGCCGCTACGAGCAGTACTTC	few	TRBD2	TRBV12-3/TRBV12-4	TRBJ2-7	14
CASSLGPGKSYEQYF	TGTGCCAGCAGCTTGGGCCCAGGGAAATCGTACGAGCAGTACTTC	.	.	TRBV5-5	TRBJ2-7	15
CASSFTSGSGNEQFF	TGTGCCAGCAGCTTTACTAGCGGGAGTGGGAATGAGCAGTTCTTC	many	TRBD2	TRBV7-2	TRBJ2-1	15
CAWTPGWSEAFF	TGTGCCTGGACCCCAGGGTGGTCTGAAGCTTTCTTT	few	.	TRBV30	TRBJ1-1	12
CASSLDVNQETQYF	TGTGCCAGCAGCTTGGATGTCAACCAAGAGACCCAGTACTTC	.	.	TRBV5-5	TRBJ2-5	14
CASSPTGAYNEQFF	TGTGCCAGCAGCCCGACAGGCGCCTACAATGAGCAGTTCTTC	few	.	TRBV5-6	TRBJ2-1	14
CASSQLQGTDTQYF	TGTGCCAGCAGCCAATTACAGGGGACAGATACGCAGTATTTT	.	TRBD1	TRBV3-1	TRBJ2-3	14
CATSPTGGETQYF	TGTGCCACTAGCCCAACAGGGGGAGAGACCCAGTACTTC	few	TRBD1	TRBV10-3	TRBJ2-5	13
CASYRDREGEQYF	TGTGCCAGCTACCGGGACAGGGAAGGCGAGCAGTACTTC	.	TRBD1	TRBV6-5	TRBJ2-7	13